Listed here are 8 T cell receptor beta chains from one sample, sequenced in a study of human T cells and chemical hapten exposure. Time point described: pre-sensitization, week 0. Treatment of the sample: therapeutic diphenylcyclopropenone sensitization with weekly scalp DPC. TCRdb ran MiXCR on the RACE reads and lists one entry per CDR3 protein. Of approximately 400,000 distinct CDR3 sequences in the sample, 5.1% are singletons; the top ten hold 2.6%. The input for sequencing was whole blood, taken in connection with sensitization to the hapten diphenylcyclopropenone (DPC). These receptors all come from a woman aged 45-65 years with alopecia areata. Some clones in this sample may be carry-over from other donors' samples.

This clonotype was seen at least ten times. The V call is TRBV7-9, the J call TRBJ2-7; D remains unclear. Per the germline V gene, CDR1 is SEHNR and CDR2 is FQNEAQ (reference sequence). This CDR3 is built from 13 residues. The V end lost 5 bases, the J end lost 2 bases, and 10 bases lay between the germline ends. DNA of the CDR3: TGTGCCAGCAGCGCCTCCGAAGCCTACGAGCAGTACTTC. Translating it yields CASSASEAYEQYF.

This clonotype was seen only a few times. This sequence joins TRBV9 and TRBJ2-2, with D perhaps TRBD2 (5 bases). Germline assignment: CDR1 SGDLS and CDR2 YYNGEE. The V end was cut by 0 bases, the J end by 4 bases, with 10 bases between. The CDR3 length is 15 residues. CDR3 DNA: TGTGCCAGCAGCGTAGGAGGGATAGGCACCGGGGAGCTGTTTTTT. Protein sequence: CASSVGGIGTGELFF.

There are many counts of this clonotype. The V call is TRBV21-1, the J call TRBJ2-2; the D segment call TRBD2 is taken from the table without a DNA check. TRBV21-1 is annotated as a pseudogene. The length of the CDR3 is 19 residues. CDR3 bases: TGTGCCAGCAGCAAAGAGGAACGCCTAGCGGGAAACAACACCGGGGAGCTGTTTTTT. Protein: CASSKEERLAGNNTGELFF.

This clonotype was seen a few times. DNA of the CDR3: TGTGCCAGCAGGAAGACAGGGTATAATTCACCCCTCCACTTT. It translates to CASRKTGYNSPLHF. The gene calls are TRBV7-2 and TRBJ1-6; TRBD1 agrees at 7 bases. This CDR3 has 14 amino acids. The germline V gene encodes CDR1 SGHTA and CDR2 FQGNSA. V lost 6 bases and J lost 4; bases outside the gene matches: 3.

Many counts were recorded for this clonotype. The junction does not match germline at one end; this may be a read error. The CDR3 sequence: CASSLSFGQHLTHF. The CDR3 nucleotides are TGTGCCAGCAGTTTGAGTTTCGGGCAGCACCTTACCCACTTC. The genes are TRBV12-3 or TRBV12-4 and TRBJ2-7, with D unresolved. The CDR3 spans 14 residues.

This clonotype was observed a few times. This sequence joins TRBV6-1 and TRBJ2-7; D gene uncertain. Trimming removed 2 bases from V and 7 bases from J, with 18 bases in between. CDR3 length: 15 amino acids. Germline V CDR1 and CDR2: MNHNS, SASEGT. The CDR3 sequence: CASSEPSRASREQYF. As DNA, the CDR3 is TGTGCCAGCAGTGAACCTTCACGGGCCTCCCGGGAGCAGTACTTC.

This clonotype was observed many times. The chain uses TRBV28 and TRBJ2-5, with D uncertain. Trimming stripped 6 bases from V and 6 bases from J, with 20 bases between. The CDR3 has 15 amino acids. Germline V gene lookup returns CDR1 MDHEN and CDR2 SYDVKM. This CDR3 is CASSPAGPETQTQYF. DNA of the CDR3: TGTGCCAGCAGCCCGGCCGGGCCAGAGACCCAGACCCAGTACTTC.

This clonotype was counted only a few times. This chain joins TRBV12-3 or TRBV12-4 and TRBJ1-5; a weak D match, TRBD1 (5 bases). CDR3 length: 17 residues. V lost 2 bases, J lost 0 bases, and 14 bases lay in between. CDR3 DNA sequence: TGTGCCAGCAGTTTAATCTCAGGGCACTATAGCAATCAGCCCCAGCATTTT. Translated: CASSLISGHYSNQPQHF.